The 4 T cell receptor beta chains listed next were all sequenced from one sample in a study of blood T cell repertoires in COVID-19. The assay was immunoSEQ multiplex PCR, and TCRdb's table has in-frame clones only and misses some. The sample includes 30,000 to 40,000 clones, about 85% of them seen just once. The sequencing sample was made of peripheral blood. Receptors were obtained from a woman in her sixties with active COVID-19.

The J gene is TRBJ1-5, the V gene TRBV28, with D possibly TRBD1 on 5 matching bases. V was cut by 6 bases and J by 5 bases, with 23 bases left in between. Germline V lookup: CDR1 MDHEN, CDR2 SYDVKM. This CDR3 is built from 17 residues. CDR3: CASSFPRAGRLDQPQHF. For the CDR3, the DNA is TGTGCCAGCAGCTTCCCCAGGGCAGGGCGGCTGGATCAGCCCCAGCATTTT. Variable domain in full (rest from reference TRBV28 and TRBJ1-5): DVKVTQSSRYLVKRTGEKVFLECVQDMDHENMFWYRQDPGLGLRLIYFSYDVKMKEKGDIPEGYSVSREKKERFSLILESASTNQTSMYLCASSFPRAGRLDQPQHFGDGTRLSIL.

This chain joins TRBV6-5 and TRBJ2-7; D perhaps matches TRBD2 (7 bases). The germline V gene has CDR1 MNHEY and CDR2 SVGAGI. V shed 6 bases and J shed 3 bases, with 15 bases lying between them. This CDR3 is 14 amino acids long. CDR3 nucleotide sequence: TGTGCCAGCAGACTGGGGGGGGCCAACTACGAGCAGTACTTC. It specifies CASRLGGANYEQYF.

The CDR3 DNA is TGTGCCAGCAGTATCGACAGGGGATCGTACAATGAGCAGTTCTTC. It translates to CASSIDRGSYNEQFF. The rearrangement links TRBV2 to TRBJ2-1, with 8 nucleotides matching TRBD1. CDR3 length: 15 amino acids. Germline loops: CDR1 SNHLY, CDR2 FYNNEI. V was pared by 5 bases and J by 4 bases, with 7 bases of the junction left unmatched. The whole variable domain, filled in from reference TRBV2 and TRBJ2-1, reads EPEVTQTPSHQVTQMGQEVILRCVPISNHLYFYWYRQILGQKVEFLVSFYNNEISEKSEIFDDQFSVERPDGSNFTLKIRSTKLEDSAMYFCASSIDRGSYNEQFFGPGTRLTVL.

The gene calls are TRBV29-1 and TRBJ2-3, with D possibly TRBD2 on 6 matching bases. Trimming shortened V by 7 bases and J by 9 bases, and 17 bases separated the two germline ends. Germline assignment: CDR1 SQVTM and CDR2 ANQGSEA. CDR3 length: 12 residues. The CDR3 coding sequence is TGCAGCGAGCAGACTAGTCAGCGCACGCAGTATTTT. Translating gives CSEQTSQRTQYF.